The rows below give T cell receptor beta chains drawn from one sample of a study of cytomegalovirus exposure and HLA in healthy donors. Produced via immunoSEQ multiplex PCR; TCRdb's table is partial and in-frame only. The record lists about 130,000 clones, of which the ten most abundant hold 1.5% to 2.5%. The sample taken for sequencing was PBMCs. The receptors shown here come from a woman aged 60-75 years in good health and CMV-seronegative. Both conserved end residues are part of each CDR3. Fields, in order: J gene, V gene, D gene, CDR3 DNA, CDR3 protein. D genes are given only for firm matches.

TRBJ2-7 | TRBV28 | - | TGTGCCAGCAGTTTTAGGGGCGAGCAGTACTTC | CASSFRGEQYF
TRBJ2-1 | TRBV7-6 | - | TGTGCCAGCAGCTTAGGGGCGGGGAGTTACTACAATGAGCAGTTCTTC | CASSLGAGSYYNEQFF
TRBJ2-7 | TRBV5-1 | TRBD2 | TGCGCCAGCACTAGCGGGGGGACCGGATTCTACGAGCAGTACTTC | CASTSGGTGFYEQYF
TRBJ2-1 | TRBV6-1 | - | TGTGCCAGCAGTGAAGAGGGACTGAACTCCTACAATGAGCAGTTCTTC | CASSEEGLNSYNEQFF
TRBJ2-1 | TRBV4-1 | TRBD1 | TGCGCCAGCAGCCAAAAACCGGGACAGGGGTTGGATGAGCAGTTCTTC | CASSQKPGQGLDEQFF
TRBJ2-5 | TRBV11-1 | TRBD1 | TGTGCCAGCAGGGACAGGGGACGAGAGACCCAGTACTTC | CASRDRGRETQYF
TRBJ1-5 | TRBV28 | - | TGTGCCAGCAGTACCCGGGGGGGTGGACAGCCCCAGCATTTT | CASSTRGGGQPQHF
TRBJ2-2 | TRBV29-1 | - | TGCAGCGGGGGCCCGAACACCGGGGAGCTGTTTTTT | CSGGPNTGELFF
TRBJ2-7 | TRBV5-8 | TRBD1 | TGTGCCAGCAGCCAAAACGCAGGGGGCGCTTGGTCCTACGAGCAGTACTTC | CASSQNAGGAWSYEQYF
TRBJ1-5 | TRBV19 | - | TGTGCCAGTTCTCTAGGGACCGAAAGGGGGAATCAGCCCCAGCATTTT | CASSLGTERGNQPQHF
TRBJ1-2 | TRBV6-5 | - | TGTGCCAGCAGTTATCCGGGGGTTGGCTACACCTTC | CASSYPGVGYTF
TRBJ2-3 | TRBV9 | TRBD1 | TGTGCCAGCAGCGTAGTACAGGGGGAGACAGATACGCAGTATTTT | CASSVVQGETDTQYF
TRBJ1-2 | TRBV28 | TRBD1 | TGTGCCAGCAGTCGGGACAGGACTGGCTATGGCTACACCTTC | CASSRDRTGYGYTF
TRBJ2-7 | TRBV11-2 | - | TGTGCCAGCAGCCCGAGGGGGGGCGCCTACGAGCAGTACTTC | CASSPRGGAYEQYF
TRBJ1-5 | TRBV6-1 | - | TGTGCCAGCGGAAAACAGGGCGCGAGCAATCAGCCCCAGCATTTT | CASGKQGASNQPQHF
TRBJ2-1 | TRBV28 | TRBD2 | TGTGCCATCTCAACTAGCGGGAGATTCCCGGGGTACAATGAGCAGTTCTTC | CAISTSGRFPGYNEQFF
TRBJ1-2 | TRBV13 | TRBD1 | TGTGCCAGCAGCCCAGGACAGGGGAACTATGGCTACACCTTC | CASSPGQGNYGYTF
TRBJ2-4 | TRBV5-1 | TRBD2 | TGCGCCAGCACCAATGGGGGGGGTTCGGGGAACATTCAGTACTTC | CASTNGGGSGNIQYF
TRBJ2-7 | TRBV27 | TRBD1 | TGTGCCAGCGGACGAGGGACAGGGCCCGAGCAGTACTTC | CASGRGTGPEQYF
TRBJ2-1 | TRBV7-9 | TRBD2 | TGTGCCAGCAGCCAGAGCGGGGGCCCTTACAATGAGCAGTTCTTC | CASSQSGGPYNEQFF
TRBJ2-7 | TRBV4-1 | TRBD1 | TGCGCCAGCAGCATCGGACAGGGCCCCTACGAGCAGTACTTC | CASSIGQGPYEQYF
TRBJ2-2 | TRBV4-1 | TRBD1 | TGCGCCAGCAGCCACCCGGGACAGGGCGCGAACACCGGGGAGCTGTTTTTT | CASSHPGQGANTGELFF
TRBJ2-1 | TRBV7-9 | - | TGTGCCAGCAGCCCCCTAGGGGATGAGCAGTTCTTC | CASSPLGDEQFF
TRBJ1-5 | TRBV7-9 | - | TGTGCCAGCAGCTTGGGACAAGGCAATCAGCCCCAGCATTTT | CASSLGQGNQPQHF
TRBJ1-2 | TRBV5-6 | TRBD1 | TGTGCCAGCAGCCCCGGGACAGGGGAATCCAACTATGGCTACACCTTC | CASSPGTGESNYGYTF
TRBJ1-2 | TRBV29-1 | TRBD1 | TGCAGCGTTGAAGTTGGGACAGGGGGGTATTATGGCTACACCTTC | CSVEVGTGGYYGYTF
TRBJ2-5 | TRBV4-1 | - | TGCGCCAGCAGCCAAACCCTTCTGGGGGGGGCGGGGGAGACCCAGTACTTC | CASSQTLLGGAGETQYF
TRBJ2-7 | TRBV6-6 | TRBD1 | TGTGCCAGCAGAGGACAGGGGTACGAGCAGTACTTC | CASRGQGYEQYF
TRBJ2-2 | TRBV7-9 | - | TGTGCCAGCCGCTCAGGGTCGAAAGGGACTAACACCGGGGAGCTGTTTTTT | CASRSGSKGTNTGELFF
TRBJ2-5 | TRBV7-9 | TRBD2 | TGTGCCAGCAGCCGACTAGCGGGGAGACTATTCCAAGAGACCCAGTACTTC | CASSRLAGRLFQETQYF
TRBJ1-2 | TRBV28 | - | TGTGCCAGCAGTTTATTGGTGGGGGCGCAGGGCTACACCTTC | CASSLLVGAQGYTF
TRBJ2-6 | TRBV9 | - | TGTGCCAGCAGCGGATACAGGGCTGGGGCCAACGTCCTGACTTTC | CASSGYRAGANVLTF
TRBJ2-7 | TRBV27 | - | TGTGCCAGCAGTTTATCGATCGGAGGATACGAGCAGTACTTC | CASSLSIGGYEQYF
TRBJ2-4 | TRBV6-1 | - | TGTGCCAGCAGTGACAACCGCAGTTTACACCCCCAAAACATTCAGTACTTC | CASSDNRSLHPQNIQYF
TRBJ1-3 | TRBV6-5 | - | TGTGCCACCAGAACCAGTGCCTCTGGAAACACCATATATTTT | CATRTSASGNTIYF
TRBJ2-5 | TRBV4-1 | TRBD1 | TGCGCCAGCAGCCAAGCCGGGACAGGGAAAGAGACCCAGTACTTC | CASSQAGTGKETQYF
TRBJ1-5 | TRBV4-1 | - | TGCGCCAGCAGCCAAGGAACCTTGGGGGGTACCCAGCATTTT | CASSQGTLGGTQHF
TRBJ2-7 | TRBV5-4 | TRBD1 | TGTGCCAGCAGCTTGGCCACAGGGGGCTACGAGCAGTACTTC | CASSLATGGYEQYF
TRBJ1-5 | TRBV7-2 | TRBD1 | TGTGCCAGCAGCTCGGGACAGGGCAATCAGCCCCAGCATTTT | CASSSGQGNQPQHF
TRBJ1-2 | TRBV7-2 | - | TGTGCCAGCAGCCTCGCAGCACAGTCTGGCTACACCTTC | CASSLAAQSGYTF
TRBJ2-2 | TRBV19 | TRBD1 | TGTGCCAGTAGTCTCCGGGGACAGGGGAACACCGGGGAGCTGTTTTTT | CASSLRGQGNTGELFF
TRBJ1-1 | TRBV27 | TRBD1 | TGTGCCAGCAGTCCCTGGACAGGCTTGAACACTGAAGCTTTCTTT | CASSPWTGLNTEAFF
TRBJ1-5 | TRBV29-1 | - | TGCAGCGTTGTGATCGCAGGTAACAATCAGCCCCAGCATTTT | CSVVIAGNNQPQHF
TRBJ1-1 | TRBV5-4 | TRBD1 | TGTGCCAGCAGCTTGACAGGGGGCACTGAAGCTTTCTTT | CASSLTGGTEAFF
TRBJ2-5 | TRBV29-1 | - | TGCAGCGTCAACAGGGCGGAAGAGACCCAGTACTTC | CSVNRAEETQYF
TRBJ1-5 | TRBV27 | TRBD1 | TGTGCCAGCAGTTTATTTTTCCGGGACAGGCTCAATCAGCCCCAGCATTTT | CASSLFFRDRLNQPQHF
TRBJ1-6 | TRBV27 | - | TGTGCCAGCAGACCCCGCGGGGGCGTCACTTCACCCCTCCACTTT | CASRPRGGVTSPLHF
TRBJ2-1 | TRBV7-2 | TRBD1 | TGTGCCAGCAGCGACGACAGGGGTATGTACAATGAGCAGTTCTTC | CASSDDRGMYNEQFF
TRBJ2-3 | TRBV6-5 | - | TGTGCCAGCAGTCGGTTGGGCACAGATACGCAGTATTTT | CASSRLGTDTQYF
TRBJ2-1 | TRBV19 | TRBD2 | TGTGCCAGTAGAAGGAGAGGGACTAGCGACAATGAGCAGTTCTTC | CASRRRGTSDNEQFF
TRBJ2-1 | TRBV5-4 | TRBD1 | TGTGCCAGCAGCTTGGCAGTTCAGGGGGCAGTCAATGAGCAGTTCTTC | CASSLAVQGAVNEQFF
TRBJ1-1 | TRBV6-1 | - | TGTGCCAGCAGGCCCTCTCGGGTGACTTACACTGAAGCTTTCTTT | CASRPSRVTYTEAFF